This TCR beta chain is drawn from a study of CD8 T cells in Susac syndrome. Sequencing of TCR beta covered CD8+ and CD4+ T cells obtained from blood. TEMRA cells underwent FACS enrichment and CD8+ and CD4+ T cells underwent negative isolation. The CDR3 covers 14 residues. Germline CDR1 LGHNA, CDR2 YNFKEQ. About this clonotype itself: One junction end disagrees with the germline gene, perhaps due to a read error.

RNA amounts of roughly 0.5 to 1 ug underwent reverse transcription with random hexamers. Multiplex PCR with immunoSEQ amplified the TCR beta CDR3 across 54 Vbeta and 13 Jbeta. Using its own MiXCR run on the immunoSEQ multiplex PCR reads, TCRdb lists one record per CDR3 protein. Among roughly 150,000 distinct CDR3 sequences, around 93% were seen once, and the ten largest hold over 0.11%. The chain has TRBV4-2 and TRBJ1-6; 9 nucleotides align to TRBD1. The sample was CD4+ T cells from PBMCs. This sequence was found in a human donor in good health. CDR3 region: CASTQQGANSPLHF. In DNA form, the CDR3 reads TGTGCCAGCACCCAACAGGGGGCTAATTCACCCCTCCACTTT.